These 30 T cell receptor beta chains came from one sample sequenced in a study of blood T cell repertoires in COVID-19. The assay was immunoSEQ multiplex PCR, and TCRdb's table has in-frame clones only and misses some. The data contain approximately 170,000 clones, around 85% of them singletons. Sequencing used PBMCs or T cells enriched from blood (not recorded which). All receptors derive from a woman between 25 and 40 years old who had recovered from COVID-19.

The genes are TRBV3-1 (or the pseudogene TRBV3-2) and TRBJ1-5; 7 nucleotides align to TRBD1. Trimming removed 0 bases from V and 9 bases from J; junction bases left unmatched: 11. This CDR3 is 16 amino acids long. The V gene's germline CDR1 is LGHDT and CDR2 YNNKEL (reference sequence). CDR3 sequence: CASSQDETGRGWPQHF. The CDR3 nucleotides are TGTGCCAGCAGCCAAGACGAGACAGGGCGTGGGTGGCCCCAGCATTTT.

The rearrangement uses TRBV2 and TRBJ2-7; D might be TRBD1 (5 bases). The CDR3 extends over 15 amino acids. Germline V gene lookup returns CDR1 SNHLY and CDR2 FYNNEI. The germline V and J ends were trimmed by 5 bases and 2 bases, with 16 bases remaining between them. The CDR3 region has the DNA TGTGCCAGCAGTTCAGGGCCCACTCCCCCCTACGAGCAGTACTTC. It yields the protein CASSSGPTPPYEQYF.

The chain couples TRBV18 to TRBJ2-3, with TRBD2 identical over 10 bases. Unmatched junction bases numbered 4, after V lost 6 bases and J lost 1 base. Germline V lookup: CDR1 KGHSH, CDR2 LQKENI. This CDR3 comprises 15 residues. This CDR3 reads CASSFGLAGTDTQYF. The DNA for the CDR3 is TGTGCCAGCTCGTTTGGACTAGCGGGCACAGATACGCAGTATTTT. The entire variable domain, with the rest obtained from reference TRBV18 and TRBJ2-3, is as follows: NAGVMQNPRHLVRRRGQEARLRCSPMKGHSHVYWYRQLPEEGLKFMVYLQKENIIDESGMPKERFSAEFPKEGPSILRIQQVVRGDSAAYFCASSFGLAGTDTQYFGPGTRLTVL.

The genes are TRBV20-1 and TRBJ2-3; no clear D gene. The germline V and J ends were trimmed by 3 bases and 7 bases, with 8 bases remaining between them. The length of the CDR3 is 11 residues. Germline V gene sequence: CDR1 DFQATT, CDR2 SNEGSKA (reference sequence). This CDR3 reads CSASTSNTQYF. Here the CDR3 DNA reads TGCAGTGCTAGCACATCCAATACGCAGTATTTT.

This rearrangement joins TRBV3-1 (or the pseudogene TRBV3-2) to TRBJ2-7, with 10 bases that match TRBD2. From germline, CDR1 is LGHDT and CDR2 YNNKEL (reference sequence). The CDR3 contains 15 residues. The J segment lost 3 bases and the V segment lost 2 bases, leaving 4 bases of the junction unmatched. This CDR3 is CASSQQLAGGYEQYF. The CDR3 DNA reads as TGTGCCAGCAGCCAACAATTAGCGGGGGGCTACGAGCAGTACTTC.

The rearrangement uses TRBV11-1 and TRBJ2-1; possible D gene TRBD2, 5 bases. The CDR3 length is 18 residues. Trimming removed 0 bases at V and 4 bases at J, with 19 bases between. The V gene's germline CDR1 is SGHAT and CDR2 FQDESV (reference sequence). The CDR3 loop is CASSLASGISGLYNEQFF. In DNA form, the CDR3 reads TGTGCCAGCAGCTTAGCTTCGGGGATTTCGGGCTTGTACAATGAGCAGTTCTTC.

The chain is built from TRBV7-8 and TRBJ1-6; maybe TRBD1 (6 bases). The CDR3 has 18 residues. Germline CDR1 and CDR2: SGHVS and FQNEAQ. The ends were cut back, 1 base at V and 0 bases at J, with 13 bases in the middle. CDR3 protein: CASSLEGGGSSYNSPLHF. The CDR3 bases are TGTGCCAGCAGCTTAGAAGGGGGGGGAAGCTCCTATAATTCACCCCTCCACTTT.

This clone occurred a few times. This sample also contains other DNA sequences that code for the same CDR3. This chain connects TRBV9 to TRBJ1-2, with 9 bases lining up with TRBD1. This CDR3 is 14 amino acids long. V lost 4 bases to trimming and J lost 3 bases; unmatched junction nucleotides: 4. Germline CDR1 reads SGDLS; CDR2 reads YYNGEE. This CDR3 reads CASSPGQGDYGYTF. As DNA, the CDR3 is TGTGCCAGCAGCCCGGGACAGGGAGACTATGGCTACACCTTC.

The CDR3: CASSLWLRGPETEAFF. In DNA form, the CDR3 reads TGCGCCAGCAGCTTGTGGCTCAGGGGGCCGGAGACTGAAGCTTTCTTT. The V call is TRBV5-1, the J call TRBJ1-1; TRBD1 matches 8 bases. V dropped 1 base and J dropped 5; count of bases not matched to a gene: 10. CDR1 and CDR2 (germline): SGHRS, YFSETQ. This CDR3 comprises 16 residues.

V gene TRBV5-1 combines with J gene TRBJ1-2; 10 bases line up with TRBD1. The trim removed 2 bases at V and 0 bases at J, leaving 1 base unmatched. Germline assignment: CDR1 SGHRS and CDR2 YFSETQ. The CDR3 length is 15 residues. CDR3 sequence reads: CASSFGQGANYGYTF. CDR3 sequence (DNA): TGCGCCAGCAGCTTTGGACAGGGGGCTAACTATGGCTACACCTTC.

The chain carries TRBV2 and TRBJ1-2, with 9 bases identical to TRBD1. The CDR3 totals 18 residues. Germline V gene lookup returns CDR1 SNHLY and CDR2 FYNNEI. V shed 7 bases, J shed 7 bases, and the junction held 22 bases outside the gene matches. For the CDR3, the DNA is TGTGCCAGCAATATCGTCCGGGGACAGGGTCGACCTGAGTCTGGCTACACCTTC. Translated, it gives CASNIVRGQGRPESGYTF.

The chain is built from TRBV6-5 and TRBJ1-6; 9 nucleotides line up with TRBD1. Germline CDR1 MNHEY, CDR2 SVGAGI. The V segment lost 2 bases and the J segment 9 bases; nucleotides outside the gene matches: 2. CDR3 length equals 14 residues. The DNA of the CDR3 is TGTGCCAGCAGTTACGGACAGGGGTCTTCACCCCTCCACTTT. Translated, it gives CASSYGQGSSPLHF.

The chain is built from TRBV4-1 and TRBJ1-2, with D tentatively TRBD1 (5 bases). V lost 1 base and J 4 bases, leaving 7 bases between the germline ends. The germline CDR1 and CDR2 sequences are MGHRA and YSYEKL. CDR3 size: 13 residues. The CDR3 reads CASSQGGSYGYTF. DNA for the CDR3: TGCGCCAGCAGCCAAGGGGGCAGCTATGGCTACACCTTC.

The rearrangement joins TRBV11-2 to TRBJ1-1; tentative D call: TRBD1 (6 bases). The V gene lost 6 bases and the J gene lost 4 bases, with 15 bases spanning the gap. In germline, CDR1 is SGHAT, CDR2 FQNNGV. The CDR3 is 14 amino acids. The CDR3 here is CASSLRDTLTEAFF. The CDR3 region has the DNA TGTGCCAGCAGTCTCCGGGACACGCTCACTGAAGCTTTCTTT.

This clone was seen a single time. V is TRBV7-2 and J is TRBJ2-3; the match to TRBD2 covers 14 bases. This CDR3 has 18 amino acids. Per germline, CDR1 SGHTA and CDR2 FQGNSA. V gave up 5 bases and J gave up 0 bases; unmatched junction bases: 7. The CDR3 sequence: CASSGWTSGGSSTDTQYF. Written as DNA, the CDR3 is TGTGCCAGCAGCGGATGGACTAGCGGGGGGAGTAGCACAGATACGCAGTATTTT. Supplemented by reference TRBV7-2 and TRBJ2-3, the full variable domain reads GAGVSQSPSNKVTEKGKDVELRCDPISGHTALYWYRQSLGQGLEFLIYFQGNSAPDKSGLPSDRFSAERTGGSVSTLTIQRTQQEDSAVYLCASSGWTSGGSSTDTQYFGPGTRLTVL.

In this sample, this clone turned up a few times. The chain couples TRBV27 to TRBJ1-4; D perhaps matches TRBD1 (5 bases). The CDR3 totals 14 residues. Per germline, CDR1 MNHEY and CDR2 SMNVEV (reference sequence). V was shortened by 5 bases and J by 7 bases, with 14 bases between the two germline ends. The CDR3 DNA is TGTGCCAGCAGTGTGCAGGGCCTGGGTGAAAAACTGTTTTTT. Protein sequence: CASSVQGLGEKLFF.

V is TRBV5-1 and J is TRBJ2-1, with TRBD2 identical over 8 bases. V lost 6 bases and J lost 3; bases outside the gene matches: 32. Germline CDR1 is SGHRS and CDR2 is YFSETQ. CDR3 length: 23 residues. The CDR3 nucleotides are TGCGCCAGCACTGGAAGGCCACCCTTGGGCAGGGACCTCCCTAGCGGGCTCTACAATGAGCAGTTCTTC. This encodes CASTGRPPLGRDLPSGLYNEQFF.

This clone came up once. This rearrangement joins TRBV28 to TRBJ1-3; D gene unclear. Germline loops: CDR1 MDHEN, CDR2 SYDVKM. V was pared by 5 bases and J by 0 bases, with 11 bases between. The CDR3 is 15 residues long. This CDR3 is CASSRRLGSGNTIYF. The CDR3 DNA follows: TGTGCCAGCAGTCGGAGGTTGGGCTCTGGAAACACCATATATTTT. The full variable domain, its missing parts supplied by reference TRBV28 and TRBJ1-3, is DVKVTQSSRYLVKRTGEKVFLECVQDMDHENMFWYRQDPGLGLRLIYFSYDVKMKEKGDIPEGYSVSREKKERFSLILESASTNQTSMYLCASSRRLGSGNTIYFGEGSWLTVV.

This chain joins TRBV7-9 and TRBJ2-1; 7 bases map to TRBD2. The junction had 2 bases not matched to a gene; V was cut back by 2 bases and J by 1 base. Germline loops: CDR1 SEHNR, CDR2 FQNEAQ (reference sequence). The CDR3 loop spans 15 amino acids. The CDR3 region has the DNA TGTGCCAGCAGCTTAACACTAGCGTCCTACAATGAGCAGTTCTTC. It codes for CASSLTLASYNEQFF. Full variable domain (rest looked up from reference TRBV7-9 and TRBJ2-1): DTGVSQNPRHKITKRGQNVTFRCDPISEHNRLYWYRQTLGQGPEFLTYFQNEAQLEKSRLLSDRFSAERPKGSFSTLEIQRTEQGDSAMYLCASSLTLASYNEQFFGPGTRLTVL.

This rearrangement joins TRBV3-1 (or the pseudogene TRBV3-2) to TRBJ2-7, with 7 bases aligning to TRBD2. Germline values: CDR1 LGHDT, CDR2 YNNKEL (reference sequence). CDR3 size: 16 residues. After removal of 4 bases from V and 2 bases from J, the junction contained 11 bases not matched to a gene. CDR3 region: CASSPPPRGKTYEQYV. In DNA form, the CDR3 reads TGTGCCAGCAGCCCCCCTCCGCGGGGGAAAACCTACGAGCAGTACGTC.

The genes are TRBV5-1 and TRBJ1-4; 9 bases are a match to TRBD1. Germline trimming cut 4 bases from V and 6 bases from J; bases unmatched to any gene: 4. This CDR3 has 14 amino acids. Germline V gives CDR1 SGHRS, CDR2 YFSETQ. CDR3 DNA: TGCGCCAGCAGCCCGACAGGGGGAGATGAAAAACTGTTTTTT. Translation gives CASSPTGGDEKLFF.

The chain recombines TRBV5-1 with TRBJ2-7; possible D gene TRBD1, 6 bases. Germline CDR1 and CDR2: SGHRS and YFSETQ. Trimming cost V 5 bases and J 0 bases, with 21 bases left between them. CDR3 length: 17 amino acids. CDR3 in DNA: TGCGCCAGCAGTATTGTCTCTCGGGACACCGGCTCCTACGAGCAGTACTTC. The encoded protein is CASSIVSRDTGSYEQYF.

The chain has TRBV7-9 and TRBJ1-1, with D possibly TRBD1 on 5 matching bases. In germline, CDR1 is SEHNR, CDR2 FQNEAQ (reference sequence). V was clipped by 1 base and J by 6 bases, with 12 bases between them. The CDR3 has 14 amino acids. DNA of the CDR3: TGTGCCAGCAGCTTAGGAACCCAGGGTGCTGAAGCTTTCTTT. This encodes CASSLGTQGAEAFF.

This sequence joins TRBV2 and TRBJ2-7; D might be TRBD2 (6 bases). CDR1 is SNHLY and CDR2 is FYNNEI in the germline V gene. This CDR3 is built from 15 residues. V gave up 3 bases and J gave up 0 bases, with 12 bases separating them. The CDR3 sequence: CASSERGRSSYEQYF. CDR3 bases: TGTGCCAGCAGTGAGCGGGGTCGAAGCTCCTACGAGCAGTACTTC. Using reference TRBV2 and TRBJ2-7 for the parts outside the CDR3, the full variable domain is EPEVTQTPSHQVTQMGQEVILRCVPISNHLYFYWYRQILGQKVEFLVSFYNNEISEKSEIFDDQFSVERPDGSNFTLKIRSTKLEDSAMYFCASSERGRSSYEQYFGPGTRLTVT.

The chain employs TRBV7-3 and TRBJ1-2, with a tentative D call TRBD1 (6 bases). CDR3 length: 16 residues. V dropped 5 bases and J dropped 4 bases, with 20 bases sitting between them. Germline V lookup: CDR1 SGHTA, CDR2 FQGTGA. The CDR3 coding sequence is TGTGCCAGCAGCCCAGCGGGGGGGCCCGCTTTCTATGGCTACACCTTC. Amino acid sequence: CASSPAGGPAFYGYTF.

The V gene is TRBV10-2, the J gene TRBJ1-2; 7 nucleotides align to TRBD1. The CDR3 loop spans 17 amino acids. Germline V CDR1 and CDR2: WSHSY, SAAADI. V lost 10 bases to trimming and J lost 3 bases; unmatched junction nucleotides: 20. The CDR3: CATYRTGTDRLYYGYTF. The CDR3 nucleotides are TGCGCCACTTATCGAACCGGGACAGACCGTCTTTACTATGGCTACACCTTC.

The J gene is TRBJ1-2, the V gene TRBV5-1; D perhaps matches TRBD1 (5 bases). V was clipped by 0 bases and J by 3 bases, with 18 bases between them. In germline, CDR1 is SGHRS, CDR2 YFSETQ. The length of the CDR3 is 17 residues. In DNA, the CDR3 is TGCGCCAGCAGCTTGGTAGGTCTGACCGGGACTCACTATGGCTACACCTTC. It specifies CASSLVGLTGTHYGYTF.

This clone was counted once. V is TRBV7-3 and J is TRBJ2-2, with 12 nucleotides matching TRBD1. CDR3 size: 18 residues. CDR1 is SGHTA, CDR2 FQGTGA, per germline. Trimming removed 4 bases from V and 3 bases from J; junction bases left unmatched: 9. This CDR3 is CASSYQPGQGAHTGELFF. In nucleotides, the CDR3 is TGTGCCAGCAGCTACCAGCCGGGACAGGGGGCACACACCGGGGAGCTGTTTTTT. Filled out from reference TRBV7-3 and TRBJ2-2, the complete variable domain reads GAGVSQTPSNKVTEKGKYVELRCDPISGHTALYWYRQSLGQGPEFLIYFQGTGAADDSGLPNDRFFAVRPEGSVSTLKIQRTERGDSAVYLCASSYQPGQGAHTGELFFGEGSRLTVL.

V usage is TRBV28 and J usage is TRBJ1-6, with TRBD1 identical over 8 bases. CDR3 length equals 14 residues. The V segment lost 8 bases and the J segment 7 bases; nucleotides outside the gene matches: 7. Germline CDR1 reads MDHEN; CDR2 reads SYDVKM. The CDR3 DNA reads TGTGCCAGCGATCCGGGACAGGAGAATTCACCCCTCCACTTT. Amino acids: CASDPGQENSPLHF.

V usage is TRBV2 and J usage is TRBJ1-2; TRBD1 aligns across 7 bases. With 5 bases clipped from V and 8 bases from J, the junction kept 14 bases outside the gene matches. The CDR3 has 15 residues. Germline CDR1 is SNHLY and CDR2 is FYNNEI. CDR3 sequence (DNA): TGTGCCAGCAGTAAGCTGCAAGACAGGGACAGCGGCTACACCTTC. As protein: CASSKLQDRDSGYTF.